The 19 T cell receptor beta chains below were found in one sample sequenced in a study of vaccination effects on CD4 cells after COVID-19. Clones were read by immunoSEQ multiplex PCR, and TCRdb kept only the in-frame ones, dropping some. This sample has under 40,000 clones; approximately 80% occur once, and the top ten carry less than 2%. Their antigens are not known. In the ViraFEST assay, antigen-specific CD4+ clonotypes were identified by expansion after peptide-pool stimulation. Cultured cells yielded isolated CD4+ T cells after 10 days. Of the BNT162b2 and mRNA-1273 vaccines, participants received two doses of one or the other. Sequencing used CD4+ T cells from PBMCs cultured with HCoV-NL63 spike peptides, obtained after COVID-19 vaccination. Receptors originate from a human donor who received a COVID-19 vaccine. Some clones in this sample may be carry-over from other donors' samples.

The chain combines TRBV5-1 with TRBJ1-1, with D unclear. V was clipped by 4 bases and J by 6 bases, with 19 bases between them. Germline lookup yields CDR1 SGHRS and CDR2 YFSETQ. The CDR3 has 15 amino acids. In DNA, the CDR3 is TGCGCCAGCAGCAGGCGACGAACTCAAGGAGCTGAAGCTTTCTTT. The encoded protein is CASSRRRTQGAEAFF.

This clone occurred a few times. This chain links TRBV14 with TRBJ1-4; D is possibly TRBD1 (5 bases). V shed 6 bases and J shed 11 bases, with 16 bases lying between them. The CDR3 is made up of 13 amino acids. Germline CDR1 SGHDN, CDR2 FVKESK. The CDR3 loop is CASSRDQIGKLFF. The CDR3 nucleotides are TGTGCCAGCAGTCGGGACCAAATCGGCAAACTGTTTTTT.

The rearrangement links TRBV5-1 to TRBJ2-3; 7 bases align to TRBD1. J was trimmed by 2 bases and V by 1 base; bases with no gene match: 4. CDR3 length: 15 residues. The germline V gene encodes CDR1 SGHRS and CDR2 YFSETQ. CDR3 nucleotides: TGCGCCAGCAGCTTGTTGGGACAGCCCACAGATACGCAGTATTTT. Encoded protein: CASSLLGQPTDTQYF.

This clone was counted once. The chain employs TRBV4-3 and TRBJ1-2; D possibly corresponds to TRBD1 (5 bases). The CDR3 consists of 15 residues. V dropped 0 bases and J dropped 6 bases, with 14 bases sitting between them. Germline V gene sequence: CDR1 LGHNA, CDR2 YSLEER. This CDR3 is CASSQEAWGANGYTF. Here the CDR3 DNA reads TGCGCCAGCAGCCAAGAAGCTTGGGGCGCGAATGGCTACACCTTC.

The rearrangement joins TRBV11-3 to TRBJ2-1; D uncertain. The CDR3 is made up of 12 amino acids. The V gene lost 5 bases and the J gene lost 8 bases, with 10 bases spanning the gap. Germline values: CDR1 SGHNT, CDR2 YENEEA. The CDR3 DNA reads TGTGCCAGCAGCCCCCCTGGGGATGAGCAGTTCTTC. Translation gives CASSPPGDEQFF.

To note about this clone: One junction end does not reproduce the germline sequence, and a read error may be involved. V is TRBV7-6 and J is TRBJ1-4; D is ambiguous. The CDR3 is 15 amino acids. Germline assignment: CDR1 SGHVS and CDR2 FNYEAQ. CDR3 nucleotides: TGTGCCAGCAGCTTAGGTTTTGGAACTGATGAAAAACTGTTTTTT. Protein: CASSLGFGTDEKLFF.

This clone was picked up a small number of times. The V gene is TRBV5-4, the J gene TRBJ2-2; 8 positions agree with TRBD1. V was pared by 0 bases and J by 3 bases, with 4 bases of the junction left unmatched. The CDR3 is 16 amino acids. CDR1 SGHNT and CDR2 YYREEE come from the germline V gene (reference sequence). The CDR3 coding sequence is TGTGCCAGCAGCTTGGCAGGGGGCGGGTACACCGGGGAGCTGTTTTTT. This gives the protein CASSLAGGGYTGELFF.

A single count supports this clone. The chain employs TRBV14 and TRBJ2-2; 8 bases agree with TRBD1. This CDR3 has 16 residues. J gave up 4 bases and V 4 bases, and 8 bases lay outside the gene matches. The germline gives CDR1 SGHDN, CDR2 FVKESK. The CDR3, as DNA: TGTGCCAGCAGCCGGACAGGGACGGCGGGCACCGGGGAGCTGTTTTTT. As protein: CASSRTGTAGTGELFF.

The chain couples TRBV7-2 to TRBJ1-1; the match to TRBD1 covers 11 bases. The CDR3 has 14 residues. Unmatched junction bases numbered 7, after V lost 8 bases and J lost 5 bases. The V gene's germline CDR1 is SGHTA and CDR2 FQGNSA. In nucleotides, the CDR3 is TGTGCCAGCTGGACAGGGGGCTCATGGACTGAAGCTTTCTTT. This translates into CASWTGGSWTEAFF.

J is TRBJ1-5 and V is TRBV3-1 (or the pseudogene TRBV3-2); D is perhaps TRBD1 (6 bases). CDR1 LGHDT and CDR2 YNNKEL come from the germline V gene (reference sequence). The CDR3 covers 16 residues. The ends were cut back, 1 base at V and 4 bases at J, with 14 bases in the middle. The CDR3 DNA is TGTGCCAGCAGCCAAGGTTGGCAGGGGATGAATCAGCCCCAGCATTTT. Protein sequence: CASSQGWQGMNQPQHF.

V usage is TRBV7-9 and J usage is TRBJ2-2; 11 bases line up with TRBD1. Germline assignment: CDR1 SEHNR and CDR2 FQNEAQ (reference sequence). V lost 8 bases and J lost 4; bases outside the gene matches: 6. The CDR3 has 15 amino acids. The CDR3 DNA reads as TGTGCCAGCCAGGGGACAGGGGGTTCCACCGGGGAGCTGTTTTTT. Amino acid sequence: CASQGTGGSTGELFF.

The chain couples TRBV19 to TRBJ1-6; D gene uncertain. CDR1 is LNHDA and CDR2 is SQIVND in the germline V gene (reference sequence). CDR3 length: 15 amino acids. The germline V and J ends were trimmed by 2 bases and 7 bases, with 12 bases remaining between them. The CDR3 bases are TGTGCCAGTAGTATACTATCAACAGTAAATTCACCCCTCCACTTT. Amino acids: CASSILSTVNSPLHF.

This chain connects TRBV28 to TRBJ2-6, with D maybe TRBD1 (6 bases). Germline V lookup: CDR1 MDHEN, CDR2 SYDVKM. V was shortened by 5 bases and J by 0 bases, with 17 bases between the two germline ends. This CDR3 has 18 residues. CDR3 protein: CASSLTPGQDSGANVLTF. CDR3 DNA: TGTGCCAGCAGTCTCACCCCGGGACAAGACTCTGGGGCCAACGTCCTGACTTTC.

This chain joins TRBV12-3 or TRBV12-4 and TRBJ1-5; no firm D call. V shed 1 base and J shed 5 bases, with 6 bases lying between them. The CDR3 length is 13 residues. The CDR3, as DNA: TGTGCCAGCAGTTTAGTCATCCATCAGCCCCAGCATTTT. This gives the protein CASSLVIHQPQHF.

This clone has just a few counts. V usage is TRBV4-1 and J usage is TRBJ2-7; D assignment may be TRBD1 or TRBD2 (5 bases each). Germline loops: CDR1 MGHRA, CDR2 YSYEKL. There are 14 residues in the CDR3. Trimming left V 3 bases short and J 3 bases short, with 12 bases between. The CDR3: CASSHPGQVYEQYV. DNA of the CDR3: TGCGCCAGCAGCCACCCGGGGCAGGTCTACGAGCAGTACGTC.

CDR3: CASSPWTGQETQYF. The CDR3 DNA sequence: TGTGCCAGCAGCCCCTGGACAGGCCAAGAGACCCAGTACTTC. V gene TRBV14 combines with J gene TRBJ2-5; 7 bases map to TRBD1. This CDR3 comprises 14 residues. The J segment lost 1 base and the V segment lost 4 bases, leaving 3 bases of the junction unmatched. The V gene's germline CDR1 is SGHDN and CDR2 FVKESK.

The rearrangement uses TRBV28 and TRBJ1-2, with 8 bases identical to TRBD1. The germline V gene has CDR1 MDHEN and CDR2 SYDVKM. V lost 5 bases and J lost 5; bases outside the gene matches: 4. This CDR3 comprises 13 residues. The CDR3 protein is CASSLQGVYGYTF. CDR3 nucleotide sequence: TGTGCCAGCAGTCTACAGGGGGTTTATGGCTACACCTTC.

The chain combines TRBV5-5 with TRBJ1-1, with TRBD1 identical over 7 bases. The CDR3 has 14 amino acids. Germline trimming cut 2 bases from V and 4 bases from J; bases unmatched to any gene: 5. CDR1 and CDR2 (germline): SGHKS, YYEKEE (reference sequence). This CDR3 reads CASSFESGGTEAFF. The CDR3 DNA reads as TGTGCCAGCAGCTTTGAATCAGGGGGCACTGAAGCTTTCTTT.

This clone showed up just once. The chain combines TRBV6-5 with TRBJ2-3; D is possibly TRBD1 (5 bases). V was shortened by 4 bases and J by 2 bases, with 13 bases between the two germline ends. Germline values: CDR1 MNHEY, CDR2 SVGAGI. The CDR3 is 15 amino acids. CDR3 sequence reads: CASSFQGRPTDTQYF. The CDR3 DNA reads TGTGCCAGCAGTTTTCAGGGCCGCCCCACAGATACGCAGTATTTT.